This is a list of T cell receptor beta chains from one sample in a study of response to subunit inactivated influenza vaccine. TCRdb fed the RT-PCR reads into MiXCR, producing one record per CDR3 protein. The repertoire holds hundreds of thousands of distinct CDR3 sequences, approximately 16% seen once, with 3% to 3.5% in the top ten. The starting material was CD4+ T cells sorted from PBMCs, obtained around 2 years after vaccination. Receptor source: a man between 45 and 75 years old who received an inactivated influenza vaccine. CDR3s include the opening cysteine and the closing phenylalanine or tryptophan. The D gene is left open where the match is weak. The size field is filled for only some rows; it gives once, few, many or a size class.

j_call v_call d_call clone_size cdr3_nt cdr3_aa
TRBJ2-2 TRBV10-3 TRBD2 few TGTGCCATCGCGATGGGCGGGAGTAACACCGGGGAGCTGTTTTTT CAIAMGGSNTGELFF
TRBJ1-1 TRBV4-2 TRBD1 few TGTGCCAGCAGCCAAGTCCAGGGGGTTGGCACTGAAGCTTTCTTT CASSQVQGVGTEAFF
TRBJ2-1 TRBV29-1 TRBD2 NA TGCAGCGCCGGCCGACTAGCGGGAGTGAATGAGCAGTTCTTC CSAGRLAGVNEQFF
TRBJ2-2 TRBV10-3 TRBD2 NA TGTGCCATGGGGGGGACGGAGAGGACCGGGGAGCTGTTTTTT CAMGGTERTGELFF
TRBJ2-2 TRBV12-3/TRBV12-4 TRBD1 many TGTGCCAGCCAACGGACAGGGGGTGCCGGGGAGCTGTTTTTT CASQRTGGAGELFF
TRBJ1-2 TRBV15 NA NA TGTGCCACCAGCAGAGAAGGGGGAATCTATGGCTACACCTTC CATSREGGIYGYTF
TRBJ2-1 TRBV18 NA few TGTGCCAGCTCACCAAGAACTAGCTCTACGGATGAGCAGTTCTTC CASSPRTSSTDEQFF
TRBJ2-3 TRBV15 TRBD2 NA TGTGCCACCAGCAGACCTCCCGGGACTAGCGGGATGACAGATACGCAGTATTTT CATSRPPGTSGMTDTQYF
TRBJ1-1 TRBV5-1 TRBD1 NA TGCGCCAGCAGCTTGGATACAACAGGGGGCTCGAACACTGAAGCTTTCTTT CASSLDTTGGSNTEAFF
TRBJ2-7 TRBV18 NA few TGTGCCAGCTCACCACGGCAGGGGAATTCCTACGAGCAGTACTTC CASSPRQGNSYEQYF